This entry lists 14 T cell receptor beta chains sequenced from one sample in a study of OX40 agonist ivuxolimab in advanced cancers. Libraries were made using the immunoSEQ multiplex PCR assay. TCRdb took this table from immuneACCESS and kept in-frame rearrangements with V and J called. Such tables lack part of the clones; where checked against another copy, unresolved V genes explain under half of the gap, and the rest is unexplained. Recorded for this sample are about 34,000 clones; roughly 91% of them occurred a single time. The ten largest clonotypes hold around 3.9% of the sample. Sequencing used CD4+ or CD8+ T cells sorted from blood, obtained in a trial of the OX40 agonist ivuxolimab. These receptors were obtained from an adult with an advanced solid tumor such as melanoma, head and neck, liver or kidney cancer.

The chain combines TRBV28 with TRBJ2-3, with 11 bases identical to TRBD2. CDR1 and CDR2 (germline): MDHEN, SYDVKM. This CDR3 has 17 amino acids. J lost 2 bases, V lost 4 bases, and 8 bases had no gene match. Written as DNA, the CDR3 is TGTGCCAGCAGTTCCTACCAACTAGCGGGGGACACAGATACGCAGTATTTT. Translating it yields CASSSYQLAGDTDTQYF.

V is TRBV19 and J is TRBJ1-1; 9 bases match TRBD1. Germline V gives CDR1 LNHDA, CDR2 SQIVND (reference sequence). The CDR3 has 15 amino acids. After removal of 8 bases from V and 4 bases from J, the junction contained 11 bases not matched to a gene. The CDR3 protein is CASGRTGVIGTEAFF. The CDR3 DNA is TGTGCCAGTGGGAGGACAGGGGTTATTGGCACTGAAGCTTTCTTT.

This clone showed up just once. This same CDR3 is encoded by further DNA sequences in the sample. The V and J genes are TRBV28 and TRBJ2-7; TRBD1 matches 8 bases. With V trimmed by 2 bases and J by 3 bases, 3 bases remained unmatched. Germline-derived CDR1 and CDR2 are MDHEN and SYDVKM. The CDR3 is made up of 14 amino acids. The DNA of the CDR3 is TGTGCCAGCAGTTTAGCAGGGGGCAGCTACGAGCAGTACTTC. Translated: CASSLAGGSYEQYF.

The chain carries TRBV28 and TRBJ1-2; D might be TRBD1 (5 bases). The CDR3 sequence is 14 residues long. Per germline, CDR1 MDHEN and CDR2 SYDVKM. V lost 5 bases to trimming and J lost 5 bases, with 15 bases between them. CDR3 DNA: TGTGCCAGCAGTCCCCACGGGGCGCCGTATGGCTACACCTTC. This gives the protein CASSPHGAPYGYTF.

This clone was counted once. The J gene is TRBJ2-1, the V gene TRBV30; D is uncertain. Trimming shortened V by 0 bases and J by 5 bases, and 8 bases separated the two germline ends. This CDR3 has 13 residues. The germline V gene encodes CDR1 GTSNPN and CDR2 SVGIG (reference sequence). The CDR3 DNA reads TGTGCCTGGAGTGTAAACAGACACAATGAGCAGTTCTTC. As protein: CAWSVNRHNEQFF.

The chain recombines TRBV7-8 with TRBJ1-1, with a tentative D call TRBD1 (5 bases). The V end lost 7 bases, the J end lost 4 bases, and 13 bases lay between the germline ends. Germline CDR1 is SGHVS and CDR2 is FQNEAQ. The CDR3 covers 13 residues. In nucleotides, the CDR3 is TGTGCCAGCATCCAATTCGGGGGCACTGAAGCTTTCTTT. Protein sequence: CASIQFGGTEAFF.

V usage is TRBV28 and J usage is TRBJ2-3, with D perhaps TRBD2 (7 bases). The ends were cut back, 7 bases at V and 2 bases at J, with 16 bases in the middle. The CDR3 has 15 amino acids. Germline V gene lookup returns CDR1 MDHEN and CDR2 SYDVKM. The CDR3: CASTTWGGDTDTQYF. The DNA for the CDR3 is TGTGCCAGCACCACCTGGGGGGGCGACACAGATACGCAGTATTTT.

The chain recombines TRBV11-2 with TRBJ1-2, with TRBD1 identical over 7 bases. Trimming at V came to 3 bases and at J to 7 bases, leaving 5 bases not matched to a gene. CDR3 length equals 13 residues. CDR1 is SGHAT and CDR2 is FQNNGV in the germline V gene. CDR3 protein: CASSLEGAGGYTF. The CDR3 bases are TGTGCCAGCAGCTTGGAGGGGGCGGGTGGCTACACCTTC.

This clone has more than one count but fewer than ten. In nucleotides, the CDR3 is TGTGCCAGTAGTGAATACAGGGGCGGCGGCTACACCTTC. Its translation: CASSEYRGGGYTF. The rearrangement uses TRBV19 and TRBJ1-2; 7 positions agree with TRBD1. This CDR3 spans 13 amino acids. Germline trimming cut 5 bases from V and 8 bases from J; bases unmatched to any gene: 8. CDR1 and CDR2 from the germline V gene are LNHDA and SQIVND (reference sequence).

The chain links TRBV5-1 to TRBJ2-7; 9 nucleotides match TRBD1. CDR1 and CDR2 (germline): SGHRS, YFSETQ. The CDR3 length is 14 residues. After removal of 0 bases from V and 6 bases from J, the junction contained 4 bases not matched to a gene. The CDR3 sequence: CASSLVQGATEQYF. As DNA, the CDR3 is TGCGCCAGCAGCTTGGTACAGGGGGCTACCGAGCAGTACTTC.

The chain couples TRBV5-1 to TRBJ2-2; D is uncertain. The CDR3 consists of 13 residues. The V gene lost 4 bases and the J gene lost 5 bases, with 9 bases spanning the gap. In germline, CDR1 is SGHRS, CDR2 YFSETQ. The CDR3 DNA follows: TGCGCCAGCAGCACATTTGGAACCGGGGAGCTGTTTTTT. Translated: CASSTFGTGELFF. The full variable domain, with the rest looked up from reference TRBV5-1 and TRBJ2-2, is KAGVTQTPRYLIKTRGQQVTLSCSPISGHRSVSWYQQTPGQGLQFLFEYFSETQRNKGNFPGRFSGRQFSNSRSEMNVSTLELGDSALYLCASSTFGTGELFFGEGSRLTVL.

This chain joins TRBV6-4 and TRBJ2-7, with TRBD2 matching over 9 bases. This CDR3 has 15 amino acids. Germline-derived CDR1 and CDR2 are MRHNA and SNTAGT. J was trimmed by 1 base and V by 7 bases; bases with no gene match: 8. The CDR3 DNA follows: TGTGCCAGCACCCCAGCGGGAGGAGGGTCCTACGAGCAGTACTTC. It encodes CASTPAGGGSYEQYF.

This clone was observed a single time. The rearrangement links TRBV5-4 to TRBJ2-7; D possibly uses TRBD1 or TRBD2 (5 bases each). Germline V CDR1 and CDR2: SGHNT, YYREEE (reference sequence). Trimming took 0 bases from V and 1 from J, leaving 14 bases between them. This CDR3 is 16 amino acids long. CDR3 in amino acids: CASSLGGGTVSYEQYF. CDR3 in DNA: TGTGCCAGCAGCTTGGGTGGTGGGACGGTTTCCTACGAGCAGTACTTC.

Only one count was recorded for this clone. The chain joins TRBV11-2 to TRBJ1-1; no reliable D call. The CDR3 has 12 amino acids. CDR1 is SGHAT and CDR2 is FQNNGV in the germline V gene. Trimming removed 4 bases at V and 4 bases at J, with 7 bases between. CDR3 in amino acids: CASSSTRTEAFF. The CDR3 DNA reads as TGTGCCAGCAGCTCCACCCGCACTGAAGCTTTCTTT. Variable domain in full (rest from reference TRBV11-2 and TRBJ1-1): EAGVAQSPRYKIIEKRQSVAFWCNPISGHATLYWYQQILGQGPKLLIQFQNNGVVDDSQLPKDRFSAERLKGVDSTLKIQPAKLEDSAVYLCASSSTRTEAFFGQGTRLTVV.